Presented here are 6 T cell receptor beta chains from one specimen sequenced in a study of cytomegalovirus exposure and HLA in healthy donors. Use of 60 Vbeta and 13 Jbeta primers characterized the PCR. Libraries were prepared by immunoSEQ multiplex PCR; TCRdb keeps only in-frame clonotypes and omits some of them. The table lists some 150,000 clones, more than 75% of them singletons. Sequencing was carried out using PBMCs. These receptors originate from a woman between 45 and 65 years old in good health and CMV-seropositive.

DNA of the CDR3: TGCGCCAGCAGCTTGGCCTATAGTTTGGGCACAGATACGCAGTATTTT. Amino acid sequence: CASSLAYSLGTDTQYF. V usage is TRBV5-1 and J usage is TRBJ2-3; D is unclear. The CDR3 is 16 amino acids. Trimming cost V 0 bases and J 1 base, with 12 bases left between them. Per germline, CDR1 SGHRS and CDR2 YFSETQ.

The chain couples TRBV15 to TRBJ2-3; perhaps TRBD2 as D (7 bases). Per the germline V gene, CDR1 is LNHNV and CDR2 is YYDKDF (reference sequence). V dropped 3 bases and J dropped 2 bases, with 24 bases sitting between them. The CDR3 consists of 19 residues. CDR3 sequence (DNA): TGTGCCACCAGCAGCCAACCCGGGCCACGGGGGGCCGTCACAGATACGCAGTATTTT. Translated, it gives CATSSQPGPRGAVTDTQYF.

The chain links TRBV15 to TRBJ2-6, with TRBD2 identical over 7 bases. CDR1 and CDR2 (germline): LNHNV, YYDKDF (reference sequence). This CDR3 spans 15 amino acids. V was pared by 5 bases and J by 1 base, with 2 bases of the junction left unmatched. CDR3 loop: CATSPGGSGANVLTF. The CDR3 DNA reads TGTGCCACCAGCCCGGGGGGATCTGGGGCCAACGTCCTGACTTTC.

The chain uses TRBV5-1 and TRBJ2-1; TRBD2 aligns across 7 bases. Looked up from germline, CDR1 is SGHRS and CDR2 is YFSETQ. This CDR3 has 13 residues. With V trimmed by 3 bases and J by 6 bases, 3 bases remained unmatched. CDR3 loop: CASSSGRGNEQFF. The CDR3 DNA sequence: TGCGCCAGCAGCTCGGGGAGGGGCAATGAGCAGTTCTTC.

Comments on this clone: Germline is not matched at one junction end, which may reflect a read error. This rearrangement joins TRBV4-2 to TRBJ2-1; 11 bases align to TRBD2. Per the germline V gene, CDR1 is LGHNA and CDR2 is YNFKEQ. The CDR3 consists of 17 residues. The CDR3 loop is CASNQIAGGLLGDEQFF. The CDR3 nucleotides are TGTGCCAGCAACCAAATAGCGGGAGGGCTCCTTGGGGATGAGCAGTTCTTC.

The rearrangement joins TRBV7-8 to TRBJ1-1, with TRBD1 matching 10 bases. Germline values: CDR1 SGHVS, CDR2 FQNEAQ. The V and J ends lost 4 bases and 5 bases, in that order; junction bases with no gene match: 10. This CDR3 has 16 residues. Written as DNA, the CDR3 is TGTGCCAGCAGCTGGGGACAGGGGTGGTCGGAAACTGAAGCTTTCTTT. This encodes CASSWGQGWSETEAFF. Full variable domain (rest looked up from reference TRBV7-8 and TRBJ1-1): GAGVSQSPRYKVAKRGQDVALRCDPISGHVSLFWYQQALGQGPEFLTYFQNEAQLDKSGLPSDRFFAERPEGSVSTLKIQRTQQEDSAVYLCASSWGQGWSETEAFFGQGTRLTVV.